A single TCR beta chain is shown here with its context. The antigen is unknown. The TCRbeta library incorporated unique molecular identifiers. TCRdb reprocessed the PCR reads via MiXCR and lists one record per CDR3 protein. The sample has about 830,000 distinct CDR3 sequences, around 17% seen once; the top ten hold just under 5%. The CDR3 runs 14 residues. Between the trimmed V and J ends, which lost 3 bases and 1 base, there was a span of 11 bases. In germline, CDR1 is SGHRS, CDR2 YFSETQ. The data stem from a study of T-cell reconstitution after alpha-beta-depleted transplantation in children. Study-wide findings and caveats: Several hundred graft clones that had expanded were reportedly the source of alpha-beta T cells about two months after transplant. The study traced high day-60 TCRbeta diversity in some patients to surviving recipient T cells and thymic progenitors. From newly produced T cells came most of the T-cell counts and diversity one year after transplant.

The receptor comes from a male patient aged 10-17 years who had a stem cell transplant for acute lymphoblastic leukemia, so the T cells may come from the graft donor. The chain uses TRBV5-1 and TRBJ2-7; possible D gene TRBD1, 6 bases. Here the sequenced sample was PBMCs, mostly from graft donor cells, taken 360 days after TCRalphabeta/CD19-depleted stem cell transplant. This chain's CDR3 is CASSWGPRSYEQYF. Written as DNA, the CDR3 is TGCGCCAGCAGCTGGGGGCCGCGGTCCTACGAGCAGTACTTC.